The T cell receptor (beta chain) described here comes from a study of cytomegalovirus exposure and HLA in healthy donors. Study-level findings and limits: Highly shared sequence variants in one cluster were likely a sequencing artifact. TCR beta sequences reportedly predicted the HLA-A and HLA-B alleles of most subjects accurately.

Germline CDR1 is SGHTA and CDR2 is FQGNSA. V was cut by 2 bases and J by 0 bases, with 10 bases left in between. The CDR3 totals 15 residues. Details on this clone: Its target is not known.

The PCR made use of 60 Vbeta and 13 Jbeta primers. Profiled with immunoSEQ multiplex PCR; TCRdb holds only in-frame clones, not every one. The sample has some 120,000 clones; about three quarters are singletons. This rearrangement joins TRBV7-2 to TRBJ1-1; D might be TRBD1 (5 bases). The receptor was isolated from a human donor in good health. The material sequenced was PBMCs. CDR3: CASSLSATVNTEAFF. The DNA of the CDR3 is TGTGCCAGCAGCTTATCCGCGACAGTGAACACTGAAGCTTTCTTT.